The 28 T cell receptor beta chains listed next were all sequenced from one sample in a study of cytomegalovirus exposure and HLA in healthy donors. Use of 60 Vbeta and 13 Jbeta primers characterized the PCR. The method was immunoSEQ multiplex PCR; TCRdb's version includes in-frame clones alone and lacks a portion of them. The sample includes about 55,000 clones. Input material: PBMCs. The receptor set was obtained from a man aged 45 to 65 in good health and CMV-seropositive.

The gene calls are TRBV19 and TRBJ1-2; D unresolved. The ends were cut back, 5 bases at V and 2 bases at J, with 12 bases in the middle. The CDR3 contains 14 residues. Per the germline V gene, CDR1 is LNHDA and CDR2 is SQIVND (reference sequence). CDR3 residues: CASSPGLGNYGYTF. The CDR3 bases are TGTGCCAGTAGTCCAGGACTGGGGAACTATGGCTACACCTTC.

The rearrangement links TRBV5-1 to TRBJ2-7; TRBD1 agrees at 8 bases. V lost 0 bases and J lost 2; bases outside the gene matches: 13. Germline lookup yields CDR1 SGHRS and CDR2 YFSETQ. There are 18 residues in the CDR3. This chain's CDR3 is CASSLGDLRGQVAYEQYF. In nucleotides, the CDR3 is TGCGCCAGCAGCTTGGGGGACCTGCGGGGACAGGTGGCCTACGAGCAGTACTTC.

V and J are TRBV29-1 and TRBJ1-4; no definite D call. Germline values: CDR1 SQVTM, CDR2 ANQGSEA. The CDR3 has 13 residues. V was pared by 6 bases and J by 7 bases, with 15 bases between. The CDR3 here is CSVRTGIGEKLFF. In DNA, the CDR3 is TGCAGCGTAAGGACCGGGATCGGTGAAAAACTGTTTTTT. Full variable domain (outside the CDR3, taken from reference TRBV29-1 and TRBJ1-4): SAVISQKPSRDICQRGTSLTIQCQVDSQVTMMFWYRQQPGQSLTLIATANQGSEATYESGFVIDKFPISRPNLTFSTLTVSNMSPEDSSIYLCSVRTGIGEKLFFGSGTQLSVL.

The V call is TRBV7-2, the J call TRBJ2-1, with 10 bases aligning to TRBD2. The CDR3 spans 15 residues. V trimming: 4 bases; J trimming: 7 bases; junction bases outside the gene matches: 7. CDR1 and CDR2 from the germline V gene are SGHTA and FQGNSA. The CDR3 DNA is TGTGCCAGCAGCTCGAGCGGGGGGGTTAGAAATGAGCAGTTCTTC. Its protein product is CASSSSGGVRNEQFF.

The chain is built from TRBV7-2 and TRBJ2-2; possibly TRBD2 for D (5 bases). The germline gives CDR1 SGHTA, CDR2 FQGNSA. The CDR3 is 15 residues long. V was pared by 1 base and J by 4 bases, with 10 bases between. As DNA, the CDR3 is TGTGCCAGCAGCTTAGTTTCCGGAGGCACCGGGGAGCTGTTTTTT. Its protein is CASSLVSGGTGELFF. The whole variable domain, remainder taken from reference TRBV7-2 and TRBJ2-2, is GAGVSQSPSNKVTEKGKDVELRCDPISGHTALYWYRQSLGQGLEFLIYFQGNSAPDKSGLPSDRFSAERTGGSVSTLTIQRTQQEDSAVYLCASSLVSGGTGELFFGEGSRLTVL.

The chain couples TRBV19 to TRBJ2-7; 9 bases align to TRBD1. V lost 4 bases, J lost 1 base, and 11 bases stayed unmatched. Germline loops: CDR1 LNHDA, CDR2 SQIVND (reference sequence). There are 17 residues in the CDR3. The CDR3 DNA reads TGTGCCAGTAGTACCTTAGTGGGACAGGGCCGATCCTACGAGCAGTACTTC. The encoded protein is CASSTLVGQGRSYEQYF.

The chain carries TRBV6-5 and TRBJ2-2; D gene ambiguous. The ends were cut back, 6 bases at V and 6 bases at J, with 14 bases in the middle. This CDR3 has 14 residues. Germline V lookup: CDR1 MNHEY, CDR2 SVGAGI. CDR3 in amino acids: CASRRLGSPGELFF. In DNA form, the CDR3 reads TGTGCCAGCAGACGCCTCGGGTCTCCCGGGGAGCTGTTTTTT.

The V and J genes are TRBV11-3 and TRBJ2-2; TRBD1 matches 7 bases. Trimming removed 4 bases from V and 4 bases from J; junction bases left unmatched: 6. This CDR3 has 15 residues. The V gene's germline CDR1 is SGHNT and CDR2 YENEEA. The CDR3 nucleotides read TGTGCCAGCAGCTCAAGGACAGGCGTCACCGGGGAGCTGTTTTTT. Its protein product is CASSSRTGVTGELFF.

CDR3 residues: CAITPTSGGGNEQFF. CDR3 nucleotide sequence: TGTGCCATCACCCCGACTAGCGGGGGGGGGAATGAGCAGTTCTTC. The genes are TRBV10-3 and TRBJ2-1; 14 nucleotides match TRBD2. CDR1 and CDR2 from the germline V gene are ENHRY and SYGVKD. The ends lost 7 bases at V and 7 bases at J; junction bases unmatched: 6. The CDR3 sequence is 15 residues long.

This sequence joins TRBV4-3 and TRBJ1-6, with no clear D. The V end lost 1 base, the J end lost 8 bases, and 6 bases lay between the germline ends. The CDR3 covers 13 residues. Germline V lookup: CDR1 LGHNA, CDR2 YSLEER. CDR3 DNA sequence: TGCGCCAGCAGCCAAGTTTCAGATTCACCCCTCCACTTT. It yields the protein CASSQVSDSPLHF.

The V gene is TRBV19, the J gene TRBJ2-2; 14 bases map to TRBD2. The length of the CDR3 is 20 residues. Germline V CDR1 and CDR2: LNHDA, SQIVND (reference sequence). Unmatched junction bases numbered 15, after V lost 5 bases and J lost 4 bases. The CDR3 region is CASSEQTGTSGSTGTGELFF. The DNA of the CDR3 is TGTGCCAGTAGTGAGCAAACCGGGACTAGCGGGAGTACGGGCACCGGGGAGCTGTTTTTT. Using reference TRBV19 and TRBJ2-2 for the parts outside the CDR3, the full variable domain is DGGITQSPKYLFRKEGQNVTLSCEQNLNHDAMYWYRQDPGQGLRLIYYSQIVNDFQKGDIAEGYSVSREKKESFPLTVTSAQKNPTAFYLCASSEQTGTSGSTGTGELFFGEGSRLTVL.

The chain carries TRBV10-3 and TRBJ2-7; TRBD1 might be the D (5 bases). From germline, CDR1 is ENHRY and CDR2 SYGVKD. The CDR3 totals 14 residues. V lost 2 bases, J lost 2 bases, and 10 bases lay in between. This CDR3 reads CAISESRDPYEQYF. The CDR3 nucleotides read TGTGCCATCAGTGAGAGCAGGGATCCCTACGAGCAGTACTTC.

The rearrangement uses TRBV7-8 and TRBJ2-1; possibly TRBD2 for D (6 bases). Between the trimmed V and J ends, which lost 1 base and 12 bases, there was a span of 22 bases. The germline V gene has CDR1 SGHVS and CDR2 FQNEAQ. The CDR3 runs to 16 residues. CDR3 sequence: CASSLEGSGGAEGQFF. The CDR3 nucleotides are TGTGCCAGCAGCTTAGAGGGTAGCGGAGGGGCGGAGGGGCAGTTCTTC.

The rearrangement joins TRBV4-1 to TRBJ2-3, with D possibly TRBD1 on 5 matching bases. The CDR3 is 15 residues long. Germline loops: CDR1 MGHRA, CDR2 YSYEKL. V was cut by 1 base and J by 2 bases, with 10 bases left in between. DNA of the CDR3: TGCGCCAGCAGCCAAGTAAGGGGCACCACAGATACGCAGTATTTT. Residues: CASSQVRGTTDTQYF.

V is TRBV18 and J is TRBJ1-5; maybe TRBD1 (5 bases). Germline-derived CDR1 and CDR2 are KGHSH and LQKENI. V was shortened by 3 bases and J by 1 base, with 10 bases between the two germline ends. This CDR3 has 15 amino acids. CDR3 DNA sequence: TGTGCCAGCTCACCCCAAAAGGGGAGCAATCAGCCCCAGCATTTT. It translates to CASSPQKGSNQPQHF.

The chain couples TRBV4-1 to TRBJ2-3; a weak D match, TRBD1 (5 bases). Germline CDR1 is MGHRA and CDR2 is YSYEKL. The V gene lost 4 bases and the J gene lost 2 bases, with 13 bases spanning the gap. This CDR3 has 15 amino acids. The CDR3 protein is CASSRLQAFTDTQYF. CDR3 coding DNA: TGCGCCAGCAGCCGTTTACAGGCATTCACAGATACGCAGTATTTT.

The V call is TRBV19, the J call TRBJ1-2; the D gene is possibly TRBD1 (6 bases). Trimming took 4 bases from V and 8 from J, leaving 14 bases between them. Germline lookup yields CDR1 LNHDA and CDR2 SQIVND (reference sequence). The CDR3 consists of 13 residues. DNA for the CDR3: TGTGCCAGTAGTAGACAGGCTCCACTCGGCTACACCTTC. Translating it yields CASSRQAPLGYTF.

The chain employs TRBV7-9 and TRBJ1-1, with 8 bases aligning to TRBD1. Germline CDR1 is SEHNR and CDR2 is FQNEAQ (reference sequence). Trimming at V came to 1 base and at J to 4 bases, leaving 5 bases not matched to a gene. The CDR3 is made up of 15 amino acids. This CDR3 is CASSLVTGGGTEAFF. CDR3 DNA: TGTGCCAGCAGCTTAGTTACAGGGGGAGGCACTGAAGCTTTCTTT. The full variable domain, with the rest looked up from reference TRBV7-9 and TRBJ1-1, is DTGVSQNPRHKITKRGQNVTFRCDPISEHNRLYWYRQTLGQGPEFLTYFQNEAQLEKSRLLSDRFSAERPKGSFSTLEIQRTEQGDSAMYLCASSLVTGGGTEAFFGQGTRLTVV.

The chain's CDR3 is CASSPGTGGADEQYF. CDR3 in DNA: TGCGCCAGCAGCCCCGGGACAGGGGGCGCGGACGAGCAGTACTTC. The J gene is TRBJ2-7, the V gene TRBV5-1; 12 bases line up with TRBD1. V gave up 4 bases and J gave up 5 bases; unmatched junction bases: 7. Germline V CDR1 and CDR2: SGHRS, YFSETQ. The CDR3 runs to 15 residues.

CDR3 in amino acids: CASNEGNTEAFF. The DNA of the CDR3 is TGTGCCAGTAATGAGGGGAACACTGAAGCTTTCTTT. This chain connects TRBV19 to TRBJ1-1; D unresolved. The germline V gene has CDR1 LNHDA and CDR2 SQIVND (reference sequence). Trimming cost V 7 bases and J 1 base, with 7 bases left between them. This CDR3 contains 12 residues.

The rearrangement uses TRBV10-3 and TRBJ2-7; the D is unclear. This CDR3 spans 14 amino acids. The germline V gene encodes CDR1 ENHRY and CDR2 SYGVKD. The V and J ends lost 8 bases and 3 bases respectively, with 17 bases between them. The CDR3 DNA follows: TGTGCCATCCGCGCGACCGACACCCTCTACGAGCAGTACTTC. Encoded protein: CAIRATDTLYEQYF.

This sequence joins TRBV6-1 and TRBJ2-1; TRBD2 agrees at 8 bases. The junction had 7 bases not matched to a gene; V was cut back by 3 bases and J by 0 bases. There are 17 residues in the CDR3. From germline, CDR1 is MNHNS and CDR2 SASEGT. The CDR3 protein is CASSDGVAGTSYNEQFF. The CDR3 region has the DNA TGTGCCAGCAGTGACGGAGTAGCGGGAACCTCCTACAATGAGCAGTTCTTC.

The chain links TRBV19 to TRBJ1-2, with 7 bases fitting TRBD1. The germline gives CDR1 LNHDA, CDR2 SQIVND (reference sequence). The length of the CDR3 is 13 residues. Trimming cost V 10 bases and J 2 bases; bases outside gene matches: 7. The CDR3 region is CATRTGLNYGYTF. In DNA, the CDR3 is TGTGCCACAAGGACAGGACTAAACTATGGCTACACCTTC.

The CDR3 DNA reads as TGTGCCAGCAGCCCCCAGGGGACCTACAATGAGCAGTTCTTC. It encodes CASSPQGTYNEQFF. This rearrangement joins TRBV11-2 to TRBJ2-1, with D possibly being TRBD1 (6 bases). Trimming took 5 bases from V and 2 from J, leaving 10 bases between them. This CDR3 is 14 amino acids long. Germline values: CDR1 SGHAT, CDR2 FQNNGV. Full variable domain (rest looked up from reference TRBV11-2 and TRBJ2-1): EAGVAQSPRYKIIEKRQSVAFWCNPISGHATLYWYQQILGQGPKLLIQFQNNGVVDDSQLPKDRFSAERLKGVDSTLKIQPAKLEDSAVYLCASSPQGTYNEQFFGPGTRLTVL.

The chain employs TRBV6-5 and TRBJ2-5, with D possibly matching TRBD2 (5 bases). Trimming stripped 5 bases from V and 2 bases from J, with 15 bases between. Germline-derived CDR1 and CDR2 are MNHEY and SVGAGI. The CDR3 is 15 amino acids. The CDR3 DNA follows: TGTGCCAGCAGTCCTCTAGCTATACTTCAAGAGACCCAGTACTTC. Amino acid sequence: CASSPLAILQETQYF.

The chain is built from TRBV4-2 and TRBJ2-5; 8 positions agree with TRBD2. V shed 0 bases and J 7 bases; nucleotides not matched to a gene: 10. This CDR3 region has 16 residues. Germline V gene sequence: CDR1 LGHNA, CDR2 YNFKEQ. CDR3 sequence reads: CASSQDYRGGLATQYF. CDR3 nucleotides: TGTGCCAGCAGCCAAGACTATCGGGGGGGGCTAGCGACCCAGTACTTC.

The J gene is TRBJ2-1, the V gene TRBV4-3, with 13 bases identical to TRBD2. V was clipped by 6 bases and J by 8 bases; unmatched bases: 4. Germline CDR1 is LGHNA and CDR2 is YSLEER. The CDR3 length is 14 residues. For the CDR3, the DNA is TGCGCCAGCAGTGGGACTAGCGGGGACGATGAGCAGTTCTTC. As protein: CASSGTSGDDEQFF.

The rearrangement joins TRBV4-3 to TRBJ2-7; tentatively, D is TRBD2 (7 bases). The CDR3 totals 16 residues. CDR1 is LGHNA and CDR2 is YSLEER in the germline V gene. V lost 0 bases and J 2 bases, leaving 14 bases between the germline ends. CDR3 residues: CASSQDRRGGAYEQYF. The DNA for the CDR3 is TGCGCCAGCAGCCAAGATCGGCGCGGGGGCGCCTACGAGCAGTACTTC.